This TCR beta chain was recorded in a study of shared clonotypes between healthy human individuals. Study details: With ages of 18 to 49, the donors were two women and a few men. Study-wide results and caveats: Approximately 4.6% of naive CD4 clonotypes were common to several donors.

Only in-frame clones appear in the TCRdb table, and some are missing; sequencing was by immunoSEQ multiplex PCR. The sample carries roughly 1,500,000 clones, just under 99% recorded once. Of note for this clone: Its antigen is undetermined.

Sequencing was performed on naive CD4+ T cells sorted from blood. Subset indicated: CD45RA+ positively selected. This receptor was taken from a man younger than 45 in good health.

CDR3 amino acids: CASSPGRESQETQYF. Written as DNA, the CDR3 is TGTGCCAGCAGTCCAGGACGGGAAAGCCAAGAGACCCAGTACTTC. The chain links TRBV2 to TRBJ2-5; possible D gene TRBD2, 5 bases. Deletions cut 5 bases from V and 1 base from J, with 14 bases between. Germline CDR1 SNHLY, CDR2 FYNNEI. The CDR3 extends over 15 amino acids. The full variable domain, with the rest looked up from reference TRBV2 and TRBJ2-5, is EPEVTQTPSHQVTQMGQEVILRCVPISNHLYFYWYRQILGQKVEFLVSFYNNEISEKSEIFDDQFSVERPDGSNFTLKIRSTKLEDSAMYFCASSPGRESQETQYFGPGTRLLVL.